A single sample gave rise to the 28 T cell receptor beta chains below, sequenced in a study of cytomegalovirus exposure and HLA in healthy donors. Primers: 60 Vbeta forward and 13 Jbeta reverse. Repertoires were generated with immunoSEQ multiplex PCR, while TCRdb's copy carries only in-frame clones and drops some. Here the sample spans more than 95,000 clones, roughly 72% being singletons. What was sequenced was PBMCs. These receptors were obtained from a woman aged 45 to 65 in good health and CMV-seropositive.

This chain uses TRBV5-5 with TRBJ2-1; TRBD2 aligns across 10 bases. V lost 4 bases, J lost 2 bases, and 3 bases stayed unmatched. Germline-derived CDR1 and CDR2 are SGHKS and YYEKEE (reference sequence). The CDR3 sequence is 15 residues long. The CDR3 DNA is TGTGCCAGCAGCCGGACTAGCGGAACCTACAATGAGCAGTTCTTC. The encoded protein is CASSRTSGTYNEQFF. The full variable domain, rest sourced from reference TRBV5-5 and TRBJ2-1, is DAGVTQSPTHLIKTRGQQVTLRCSPISGHKSVSWYQQVLGQGPQFIFQYYEKEERGRGNFPDRFSARQFPNYSSELNVNALLLGDSALYLCASSRTSGTYNEQFFGPGTRLTVL.

This sequence joins TRBV19 and TRBJ1-5; D is unclear. The CDR3 consists of 15 residues. Germline V gene lookup returns CDR1 LNHDA and CDR2 SQIVND (reference sequence). With 3 bases removed from V and 4 bases from J, the gap between germline ends came to 13 bases. The DNA for the CDR3 is TGTGCCAGTAGTATCGTCCACAAATCTAATCAGCCCCAGCATTTT. The encoded protein is CASSIVHKSNQPQHF.

The V gene is TRBV9, the J gene TRBJ2-7; 10 bases map to TRBD2. V lost 3 bases and J lost 0; bases outside the gene matches: 6. The germline CDR1 and CDR2 sequences are SGDLS and YYNGEE. The CDR3 runs to 16 residues. Written as DNA, the CDR3 is TGTGCCAGCAGCGAGAGGGGACTAGCGAACTCCTACGAGCAGTACTTC. The encoded protein is CASSERGLANSYEQYF.

V is TRBV9 and J is TRBJ2-5; 8 nucleotides agree with TRBD2. CDR3 size: 15 residues. V lost 3 bases to trimming and J lost 4 bases; unmatched junction nucleotides: 8. The germline V gene encodes CDR1 SGDLS and CDR2 YYNGEE. This CDR3 reads CASSEAGGLGETQYF. The CDR3, as DNA: TGTGCCAGCAGCGAGGCGGGAGGTCTGGGAGAGACCCAGTACTTC. The full variable domain, completed using reference TRBV9 and TRBJ2-5, is DSGVTQTPKHLITATGQRVTLRCSPRSGDLSVYWYQQSLDQGLQFLIQYYNGEERAKGNILERFSAQQFPDLHSELNLSSLELGDSALYFCASSEAGGLGETQYFGPGTRLLVL.

The chain is built from TRBV6-5 and TRBJ2-7; 11 bases are shared with TRBD2. The CDR3 runs 13 residues. V was pared by 4 bases and J by 8 bases, with 4 bases of the junction left unmatched. Germline V lookup: CDR1 MNHEY, CDR2 SVGAGI. The CDR3 region is CASSLGTSGQQYF. The CDR3 DNA reads as TGTGCCAGCAGTTTGGGGACTAGCGGACAGCAGTACTTC.

This chain connects TRBV7-8 to TRBJ1-3; perhaps TRBD1 as D (6 bases). The CDR3 loop spans 16 amino acids. Germline CDR1 reads SGHVS; CDR2 reads FQNEAQ. The V end was cut by 1 base, the J end by 3 bases, with 13 bases between. CDR3 loop: CASSLGVQGYGNTIYF. The CDR3 DNA reads TGTGCCAGCAGCTTAGGGGTACAGGGTTATGGAAACACCATATATTTT.

This clone was seen only once. The J gene is TRBJ2-1, the V gene TRBV7-7; a possible D gene is TRBD2 (5 bases). This CDR3 has 15 amino acids. The V end was cut by 1 base, the J end by 8 bases, with 15 bases between. Germline V lookup: CDR1 SSHAT, CDR2 FNYEAQ (reference sequence). This chain's CDR3 is CASSLDLAQVDEQFF. The CDR3 coding sequence is TGTGCCAGCAGCTTAGATCTAGCCCAGGTCGATGAGCAGTTCTTC.

The chain joins TRBV28 to TRBJ1-3, with 8 bases that match TRBD1. The CDR3 loop spans 15 amino acids. CDR1 and CDR2 from the germline V gene are MDHEN and SYDVKM. The V segment lost 5 bases and the J segment 4 bases; nucleotides outside the gene matches: 7. The CDR3 DNA is TGTGCCAGCAGTCCAGGGGGCTCATCCGGAAACACCATATATTTT. It codes for CASSPGGSSGNTIYF.

This chain links TRBV10-1 with TRBJ2-7; 9 bases line up with TRBD2. There are 17 residues in the CDR3. Trimming cost V 0 bases and J 7 bases; bases outside gene matches: 13. The germline CDR1 and CDR2 sequences are WNHNN and SYGVQD (reference sequence). The CDR3 spells CASSESVSGGGAEEQYF. DNA for the CDR3: TGCGCCAGCAGTGAGTCGGTATCCGGCGGGGGGGCCGAGGAGCAGTACTTC.

The chain joins TRBV18 to TRBJ1-4; D remains unclear. V lost 4 bases and J 0 bases, leaving 9 bases between the germline ends. Germline V lookup: CDR1 KGHSH, CDR2 LQKENI. The CDR3 has 15 residues. This CDR3 is CASSLDITTNEKLFF. CDR3 sequence (DNA): TGTGCCAGCTCACTCGACATAACAACTAATGAAAAACTGTTTTTT.

V is TRBV10-1 and J is TRBJ2-3; 11 bases are shared with TRBD2. Germline V gives CDR1 WNHNN, CDR2 SYGVQD (reference sequence). This CDR3 comprises 17 residues. The V segment lost 6 bases and the J segment 0 bases; nucleotides outside the gene matches: 8. CDR3 loop: CASSLAGGPSSTDTQYF. The CDR3 coding sequence is TGCGCCAGCAGCCTAGCGGGGGGCCCTTCTAGCACAGATACGCAGTATTTT.

DNA of the CDR3: TGTGCCAGCAGCCCGCACGACGCCGGAGGGTACCAGCATTTT. Protein sequence: CASSPHDAGGYQHF. The chain joins TRBV9 to TRBJ1-5; the D is unclear. Germline CDR1 SGDLS, CDR2 YYNGEE. The CDR3 spans 14 residues. Trimming pared 4 bases from V and 12 bases from J, leaving 20 bases between. Combining the CDR3 with reference TRBV9 and TRBJ1-5 gives the whole variable domain DSGVTQTPKHLITATGQRVTLRCSPRSGDLSVYWYQQSLDQGLQFLIQYYNGEERAKGNILERFSAQQFPDLHSELNLSSLELGDSALYFCASSPHDAGGYQHFGDGTRLSIL.

The gene calls are TRBV19 and TRBJ2-7; TRBD2 agrees at 9 bases. Germline values: CDR1 LNHDA, CDR2 SQIVND (reference sequence). This CDR3 has 14 amino acids. After removal of 8 bases from V and 3 bases from J, the junction contained 8 bases not matched to a gene. DNA of the CDR3: TGTGCCAGTGGCGGCGGGGGGGGCGGCTACGAGCAGTACTTC. Translated, it gives CASGGGGGGYEQYF.

The chain employs TRBV7-7 and TRBJ1-1; TRBD1 matches 7 bases. The CDR3 sequence is 19 residues long. Germline loops: CDR1 SSHAT, CDR2 FNYEAQ (reference sequence). The junction had 17 bases not matched to a gene; V was cut back by 1 base and J by 3 bases. The CDR3 coding sequence is TGTGCCAGCAGCTTAGAACGGGACGACAGGGCTAAGGTGGACACTGAAGCTTTCTTT. Protein sequence: CASSLERDDRAKVDTEAFF.

This clone was counted once. The V and J genes are TRBV11-3 and TRBJ2-5, with D perhaps matching TRBD1 (6 bases). CDR1 and CDR2 (germline): SGHNT, YENEEA. V shed 5 bases and J shed 3 bases, with 10 bases lying between them. This CDR3 spans 13 amino acids. For the CDR3, the DNA is TGTGCCAGCAGCCCAGGGGCGGAAGAGACCCAGTACTTC. This translates into CASSPGAEETQYF. Full variable domain (missing parts from reference TRBV11-3 and TRBJ2-5): EAGVVQSPRYKIIEKKQPVAFWCNPISGHNTLYWYLQNLGQGPELLIRYENEEAVDDSQLPKDRFSAERLKGVDSTLKIQPAELGDSAVYLCASSPGAEETQYFGPGTRLLVL.

The chain combines TRBV25-1 with TRBJ2-1; D might be TRBD2 (5 bases). V lost 7 bases to trimming and J lost 0 bases, with 13 bases between them. The germline gives CDR1 MGHDK, CDR2 SYGVNS. CDR3 length: 15 residues. DNA for the CDR3: TGTGCCAGCACCCGACCGGGGATCTCCTACAATGAGCAGTTCTTC. Amino acid sequence: CASTRPGISYNEQFF.

The chain employs TRBV6-1 and TRBJ1-3, with D unresolved. V gave up 9 bases and J gave up 4 bases, with 16 bases separating them. CDR1 MNHNS and CDR2 SASEGT come from the germline V gene. CDR3 length equals 14 residues. CDR3 nucleotides: TGTGCCAGTACCTCCGCGGCATCGGGAAACACCATATATTTT. Translating gives CASTSAASGNTIYF.

This clone has just a few counts. The chain uses TRBV28 and TRBJ1-5; no definite D call. Germline V gives CDR1 MDHEN, CDR2 SYDVKM. The V and J ends lost 2 bases and 1 base respectively, with 9 bases between them. This CDR3 region has 15 residues. In DNA form, the CDR3 reads TGTGCCAGCAGTTTAACCAGGTCCAGCAATCAGCCCCAGCATTTT. Translating it yields CASSLTRSSNQPQHF.

V gene TRBV9 combines with J gene TRBJ2-5, with 7 bases fitting TRBD1. The CDR3 sequence is 14 residues long. CDR1 SGDLS and CDR2 YYNGEE come from the germline V gene. After removal of 2 bases from V and 3 bases from J, the junction contained 4 bases not matched to a gene. CDR3 region: CASSVFGQEETQYF. DNA of the CDR3: TGTGCCAGCAGCGTTTTCGGACAGGAAGAGACCCAGTACTTC.

The chain links TRBV18 to TRBJ2-3; weak D call: TRBD2 (6 bases). Germline values: CDR1 KGHSH, CDR2 LQKENI. V lost 0 bases and J 0 bases, leaving 10 bases between the germline ends. This CDR3 contains 16 residues. The CDR3 loop reads CASSPPAGTSTDTQYF. CDR3 DNA sequence: TGTGCCAGCTCACCACCTGCAGGGACTAGCACAGATACGCAGTATTTT.

The DNA of the CDR3 is TGTGCCAGCAGCGAGGCCGGGACTGGAGAGACCCAGTACTTC. Its protein product is CASSEAGTGETQYF. The chain couples TRBV9 to TRBJ2-5, with D maybe TRBD2 (6 bases). Trimming removed 3 bases at V and 4 bases at J, with 13 bases between. This CDR3 is built from 14 residues. The germline V gene has CDR1 SGDLS and CDR2 YYNGEE.

This chain connects TRBV18 to TRBJ1-1; D is undetermined. Germline lookup yields CDR1 KGHSH and CDR2 LQKENI. The CDR3 totals 12 residues. The V and J ends lost 3 bases and 8 bases respectively, with 10 bases between them. CDR3 nucleotide sequence: TGTGCCAGCTCACCGAGGTTGGCCGAAGCTTTCTTT. Residues: CASSPRLAEAFF. Drawing the rest from reference TRBV18 and TRBJ1-1, the complete variable domain is NAGVMQNPRHLVRRRGQEARLRCSPMKGHSHVYWYRQLPEEGLKFMVYLQKENIIDESGMPKERFSAEFPKEGPSILRIQQVVRGDSAAYFCASSPRLAEAFFGQGTRLTVV.

This clone has a single count. The rearrangement links TRBV9 to TRBJ2-7; 8 positions match TRBD1. Germline-derived CDR1 and CDR2 are SGDLS and YYNGEE. CDR3 length: 14 amino acids. V shed 0 bases, J shed 10 bases, and the junction held 9 bases outside the gene matches. DNA for the CDR3: TGTGCCAGCAGCGTAGACATAGAGGACAGGGCTCAGTACTTC. It translates to CASSVDIEDRAQYF.

The chain has TRBV6-4 and TRBJ1-5, with unresolved D. Germline V gene sequence: CDR1 MRHNA, CDR2 SNTAGT. Trimming cost V 6 bases and J 6 bases, with 12 bases left between them. This CDR3 region has 13 residues. CDR3 amino acids: CASSIQEGQPQHF. The CDR3 DNA sequence: TGTGCCAGCAGCATCCAAGAGGGTCAGCCCCAGCATTTT.

This rearrangement joins TRBV19 to TRBJ2-7, with D perhaps TRBD2 (6 bases). This CDR3 is 14 amino acids long. The germline V and J ends were trimmed by 9 bases and 0 bases, with 15 bases remaining between them. Per germline, CDR1 LNHDA and CDR2 SQIVND (reference sequence). CDR3 amino acids: CASSIGGSSYEQYF. The DNA for the CDR3 is TGTGCCAGCAGCATCGGGGGAAGCTCCTACGAGCAGTACTTC.

The V gene is TRBV5-6, the J gene TRBJ2-5; 12 bases fit TRBD2. Gene TRBJ2-7 matches the end of the DNA better, so the J call may be wrong. Per the germline V gene, CDR1 is SGHDT and CDR2 is YYEEEE. This CDR3 region has 17 residues. This chain's CDR3 is CASSLFLSSGRAHEQYF. The CDR3 DNA is TGTGCCAGCAGCTTGTTTTTGTCTAGCGGGAGGGCCCACGAGCAGTACTTC.

The V gene is TRBV5-1, the J gene TRBJ1-2; tentatively, D is TRBD1 (5 bases). The CDR3 contains 14 residues. Per the germline V gene, CDR1 is SGHRS and CDR2 is YFSETQ. The germline V and J ends were trimmed by 4 bases and 3 bases, with 13 bases remaining between them. CDR3 amino acids: CASSGNGRDYGYTF. Written as DNA, the CDR3 is TGCGCCAGCAGCGGGAACGGCAGGGACTATGGCTACACCTTC.

This clone was picked up a small number of times. This sequence joins TRBV4-2 and TRBJ2-1; 7 bases map to TRBD2. The ends lost 1 base at V and 4 bases at J; junction bases unmatched: 7. The germline CDR1 and CDR2 sequences are LGHNA and YNFKEQ. This CDR3 contains 16 residues. The CDR3 spells CASSQVGGRGYNEQFF. In DNA form, the CDR3 reads TGTGCCAGCAGCCAAGTTGGCGGGAGAGGGTACAATGAGCAGTTCTTC.